Below, 20 T cell receptor beta chains from the same sample are listed, as sequenced in a study of CD8 T cells in Susac syndrome. Random hexamers were used to reverse transcribe the RNA input (0.5 to 1 ug). TCRdb analysed the immunoSEQ multiplex PCR reads with MiXCR anew, one entry per CDR3 protein. The data hold roughly 200,000 distinct CDR3 sequences, with 95% observed a single time. Sequencing was done on a sample of CD4+ T cells from PBMCs. The receptor set was obtained from a human donor with multiple sclerosis.

The chain recombines TRBV29-1 with TRBJ2-3; the match to TRBD2 covers 8 bases. Germline CDR1 is SQVTM and CDR2 is ANQGSEA. Trimming at V came to 6 bases and at J to 1 base, leaving 9 bases not matched to a gene. This CDR3 is built from 15 residues. The chain's CDR3 is CSVERTGGGTDTQYF. In DNA, the CDR3 is TGCAGCGTGGAGCGCACCGGGGGGGGCACAGATACGCAGTATTTT.

The chain is built from TRBV3-1 and TRBJ2-1, with TRBD2 matching over 11 bases. V shed 7 bases, J shed 5 bases, and the junction held 13 bases outside the gene matches. Germline CDR1 LGHDT, CDR2 YNNKEL (reference sequence). The CDR3 is made up of 17 amino acids. For the CDR3, the DNA is TGTGCCAGCACCCTAGCGGGGGGACCCGATTTGAACAATGAGCAGTTCTTC. Translated: CASTLAGGPDLNNEQFF.

The V call is TRBV9, the J call TRBJ1-1; perhaps TRBD1 as D (6 bases). Germline V lookup: CDR1 SGDLS, CDR2 YYNGEE. V gave up 0 bases and J gave up 4 bases, with 10 bases separating them. This CDR3 has 14 residues. This CDR3 is CASSVGGGSTEAFF. CDR3 DNA sequence: TGTGCCAGCAGCGTAGGAGGGGGGAGCACTGAAGCTTTCTTT.

The genes are TRBV25-1 and TRBJ2-3; 9 bases are a match to TRBD2. Losses at the gene ends were 4 bases for V and 5 bases for J; bases not matched to a gene: 4. Per the germline V gene, CDR1 is MGHDK and CDR2 is SYGVNS. The CDR3 is 14 residues long. CDR3 coding DNA: TGTGCCAGCAGTGTAGCGGGGGCCGGAGATACGCAGTATTTT. The encoded protein is CASSVAGAGDTQYF.

The CDR3 here is CSVEGPGAAGEQYF. The CDR3 nucleotides read TGCAGCGTTGAAGGCCCCGGAGCAGCGGGGGAGCAGTACTTC. This rearrangement joins TRBV29-1 to TRBJ2-7; 7 positions match TRBD2. V lost 1 base and J lost 7; bases outside the gene matches: 10. The germline gives CDR1 SQVTM, CDR2 ANQGSEA. The CDR3 sequence is 14 residues long.

The sample holds one count of this clonotype. The chain recombines TRBV5-4 with TRBJ2-1, with no clear D. V was shortened by 0 bases and J by 3 bases, with 13 bases between the two germline ends. In germline, CDR1 is SGHNT, CDR2 YYREEE (reference sequence). This CDR3 is built from 16 residues. Here the CDR3 DNA reads TGTGCCAGCAGCTTGGGGAACGGCGTTGTCTACAATGAGCAGTTCTTC. Translating it yields CASSLGNGVVYNEQFF. Based on the CDR3 plus reference TRBV5-4 and TRBJ2-1, the full variable domain is ETGVTQSPTHLIKTRGQQVTLRCSSQSGHNTVSWYQQALGQGPQFIFQYYREEENGRGNFPPRFSGLQFPNYSSELNVNALELDDSALYLCASSLGNGVVYNEQFFGPGTRLTVL.

The chain recombines TRBV9 with TRBJ2-1; 12 nucleotides match TRBD2. The germline gives CDR1 SGDLS, CDR2 YYNGEE. After removal of 0 bases from V and 4 bases from J, the junction contained 2 bases not matched to a gene. This CDR3 comprises 16 residues. Here the CDR3 reads CASSVGLAGVYNEQFF. The CDR3 DNA sequence: TGTGCCAGCAGCGTAGGACTAGCGGGGGTATACAATGAGCAGTTCTTC. Supplemented by reference TRBV9 and TRBJ2-1, the full variable domain reads DSGVTQTPKHLITATGQRVTLRCSPRSGDLSVYWYQQSLDQGLQFLIQYYNGEERAKGNILERFSAQQFPDLHSELNLSSLELGDSALYFCASSVGLAGVYNEQFFGPGTRLTVL.

The rearrangement uses TRBV12-3 or TRBV12-4 and TRBJ1-1, with D unclear. Trimming pared 3 bases from V and 1 base from J, leaving 12 bases between. CDR3 length: 15 residues. The CDR3: CASSFSGVGNTEAFF. In DNA, the CDR3 is TGTGCCAGCAGTTTCTCCGGGGTGGGGAACACTGAAGCTTTCTTT.

The V gene is TRBV20-1, the J gene TRBJ1-4; D is undetermined. The ends were cut back, 5 bases at V and 0 bases at J, with 13 bases in the middle. In germline, CDR1 is DFQATT, CDR2 SNEGSKA (reference sequence). This CDR3 region has 15 residues. The CDR3 DNA reads as TGCAGTGCTTCGTACCCGGCTGCAACTAATGAAAAACTGTTTTTT. Amino acids: CSASYPAATNEKLFF.

This chain links TRBV25-1 with TRBJ2-7, with D possibly TRBD1 on 5 matching bases. Trimming left V 4 bases short and J 2 bases short, with 9 bases between. The CDR3 is made up of 13 amino acids. Looked up from germline, CDR1 is MGHDK and CDR2 is SYGVNS. The CDR3 nucleotides read TGTGCCAGCAGTGTGACAGACCCCTACGAGCAGTACTTC. Amino acids: CASSVTDPYEQYF.

V is TRBV30 and J is TRBJ1-1; 7 bases agree with TRBD1. CDR1 GTSNPN and CDR2 SVGIG come from the germline V gene (reference sequence). With V trimmed by 4 bases and J by 4 bases, 15 bases remained unmatched. CDR3 length equals 16 residues. The CDR3 DNA reads as TGTGCCTGGAAAGTCCGGGACAGTTACATGAGCACTGAAGCTTTCTTT. Translated: CAWKVRDSYMSTEAFF.

V usage is TRBV29-1 and J usage is TRBJ1-2; the D is unclear. CDR1 SQVTM and CDR2 ANQGSEA come from the germline V gene. The CDR3 is 13 residues long. The V end lost 3 bases, the J end lost 2 bases, and 10 bases lay between the germline ends. The CDR3 here is CSVDSDKNYGYTF. The CDR3 DNA reads TGCAGCGTTGATAGTGACAAGAACTATGGCTACACCTTC.

This clonotype was found a few times. The chain uses TRBV7-9 and TRBJ1-1; D not resolved. The CDR3 covers 12 residues. Trimming pared 6 bases from V and 0 bases from J, leaving 5 bases between. Germline V CDR1 and CDR2: SEHNR, FQNEAQ (reference sequence). The CDR3 region is CASRPLNTEAFF. Here the CDR3 DNA reads TGTGCCAGCAGGCCCTTGAACACTGAAGCTTTCTTT.

J is TRBJ2-5 and V is TRBV14, with D possibly being TRBD1 (5 bases). V lost 5 bases and J 5 bases, leaving 12 bases between the germline ends. There are 13 residues in the CDR3. Germline CDR1 and CDR2: SGHDN and FVKESK. The CDR3 is CASSFRVDETQYF. CDR3 nucleotide sequence: TGTGCCAGCAGCTTCAGGGTCGACGAGACCCAGTACTTC.

The gene calls are TRBV30 and TRBJ1-1, with 8 bases that match TRBD1. Trimming cost V 0 bases and J 7 bases; bases outside gene matches: 4. CDR1 GTSNPN and CDR2 SVGIG come from the germline V gene (reference sequence). The CDR3 covers 13 residues. CDR3 in amino acids: CAWSVQGVGEAFF. The CDR3 nucleotides are TGTGCCTGGAGTGTACAGGGGGTCGGTGAAGCTTTCTTT.

The V gene is TRBV29-1, the J gene TRBJ2-5; 7 bases line up with TRBD1. The CDR3 length is 13 residues. V trimming: 6 bases; J trimming: 2 bases; junction bases outside the gene matches: 6. Germline CDR1 is SQVTM and CDR2 is ANQGSEA. The CDR3 nucleotides read TGCAGCGTCGCTTCGGGACAGCAAGAGACCCAGTACTTC. Translated, it gives CSVASGQQETQYF.

This chain links TRBV12-3 or TRBV12-4 with TRBJ1-1; D is unresolved. The CDR3 has 11 amino acids. Trimming removed 9 bases from V and 3 bases from J, with 8 bases in between. DNA for the CDR3: TGTGCCAGTCTGATGGACACTGAAGCTTTCTTT. It encodes CASLMDTEAFF.

The rearrangement links TRBV20-1 to TRBJ2-5, with 8 bases identical to TRBD2. J lost 1 base, V lost 3 bases, and 7 bases had no gene match. This CDR3 is 15 amino acids long. The germline V gene has CDR1 DFQATT and CDR2 SNEGSKA (reference sequence). The chain's CDR3 is CSASLSGALQETQYF. As DNA, the CDR3 is TGCAGTGCTAGCCTTAGCGGGGCACTCCAAGAGACCCAGTACTTC.

V and J are TRBV29-1 and TRBJ2-7, with a possible D match to TRBD1 (5 bases). The CDR3 sequence is 13 residues long. The germline V and J ends were trimmed by 5 bases and 0 bases, with 11 bases remaining between them. CDR1 SQVTM and CDR2 ANQGSEA come from the germline V gene. Written as DNA, the CDR3 is TGCAGCGTTTCCTCAGGGTTCTCCTACGAGCAGTACTTC. Translated: CSVSSGFSYEQYF.

The gene calls are TRBV20-1 and TRBJ2-1; no clear D. The V end lost 1 base, the J end lost 3 bases, and 16 bases lay between the germline ends. The CDR3 has 16 residues. Germline V gene lookup returns CDR1 DFQATT and CDR2 SNEGSKA (reference sequence). The DNA for the CDR3 is TGCAGTGCTAGAGGAATATCGGCCTGGAACTACAATGAGCAGTTCTTC. Its translation is CSARGISAWNYNEQFF.